This T cell receptor beta chain was captured in a study of blood T cell repertoires in COVID-19. Study information: Researchers got acute and convalescent COVID-19 samples from the United States, Italy and Spain.

Participants were aged roughly 18 to 95 years, lived in under 25 US areas, and enrolled virtually. The recovered donors of Cohort 3 showed two negative PCRs, clearance, or symptom resolution. In the original analysis: Cell counts per sample came from amplifying reference gene primers. Using immunoSEQ multiplex PCR, the repertoire was profiled, and TCRdb retains in-frame clones only, with some absent. The D gene and trimming were derived from the DNA, and the V and J assignments and clone size from that table. The repertoire holds roughly 330,000 clones, with about 90% as singletons. CDR3 size: 16 residues.

This clonotype originated in a young woman who had recovered from COVID-19. What was sequenced was PBMCs or T cells enriched from blood (not recorded which). The chain uses TRBV21-1 and TRBJ1-2; TRBD1 is the table's D call, not checked against the DNA. TRBV21-1 is reported as a pseudogene. DNA for the CDR3: TGTGCCAGCAGCCCAGGAAGGGGACAGGGGCCCTATGGCTACACCTTC. Translated: CASSPGRGQGPYGYTF.